This record concerns one T cell receptor (beta chain) sequence. This sample was included in a study of OX40 agonist ivuxolimab in advanced cancers. Study-level information: Participants, 75% to 85% male, averaged around 64 years of age, ranging from roughly 23 to 80.

The V end lost 6 bases, the J end lost 8 bases, and 13 bases lay between the germline ends. CDR3 length: 12 residues. Germline values: CDR1 SGHAT, CDR2 FQNNGV. Clones were sequenced by immunoSEQ multiplex PCR, and TCRdb holds only the in-frame ones, with some missing. This sample has around 80,000 clones, with about 88% found just once. The receptor was derived from an adult with an advanced solid tumor such as melanoma, head and neck, liver or kidney cancer. V gene TRBV11-2 combines with J gene TRBJ1-2; D gene unclear. Sequencing used CD4+ or CD8+ T cells sorted from blood, obtained in a trial of the OX40 agonist ivuxolimab. The CDR3: CASSLVGRGYTF. The CDR3 bases are TGTGCCAGCAGTCTAGTGGGTCGGGGCTACACCTTC. The entire variable domain, with the rest obtained from reference TRBV11-2 and TRBJ1-2, is as follows: EAGVAQSPRYKIIEKRQSVAFWCNPISGHATLYWYQQILGQGPKLLIQFQNNGVVDDSQLPKDRFSAERLKGVDSTLKIQPAKLEDSAVYLCASSLVGRGYTFGSGTRLTVV.